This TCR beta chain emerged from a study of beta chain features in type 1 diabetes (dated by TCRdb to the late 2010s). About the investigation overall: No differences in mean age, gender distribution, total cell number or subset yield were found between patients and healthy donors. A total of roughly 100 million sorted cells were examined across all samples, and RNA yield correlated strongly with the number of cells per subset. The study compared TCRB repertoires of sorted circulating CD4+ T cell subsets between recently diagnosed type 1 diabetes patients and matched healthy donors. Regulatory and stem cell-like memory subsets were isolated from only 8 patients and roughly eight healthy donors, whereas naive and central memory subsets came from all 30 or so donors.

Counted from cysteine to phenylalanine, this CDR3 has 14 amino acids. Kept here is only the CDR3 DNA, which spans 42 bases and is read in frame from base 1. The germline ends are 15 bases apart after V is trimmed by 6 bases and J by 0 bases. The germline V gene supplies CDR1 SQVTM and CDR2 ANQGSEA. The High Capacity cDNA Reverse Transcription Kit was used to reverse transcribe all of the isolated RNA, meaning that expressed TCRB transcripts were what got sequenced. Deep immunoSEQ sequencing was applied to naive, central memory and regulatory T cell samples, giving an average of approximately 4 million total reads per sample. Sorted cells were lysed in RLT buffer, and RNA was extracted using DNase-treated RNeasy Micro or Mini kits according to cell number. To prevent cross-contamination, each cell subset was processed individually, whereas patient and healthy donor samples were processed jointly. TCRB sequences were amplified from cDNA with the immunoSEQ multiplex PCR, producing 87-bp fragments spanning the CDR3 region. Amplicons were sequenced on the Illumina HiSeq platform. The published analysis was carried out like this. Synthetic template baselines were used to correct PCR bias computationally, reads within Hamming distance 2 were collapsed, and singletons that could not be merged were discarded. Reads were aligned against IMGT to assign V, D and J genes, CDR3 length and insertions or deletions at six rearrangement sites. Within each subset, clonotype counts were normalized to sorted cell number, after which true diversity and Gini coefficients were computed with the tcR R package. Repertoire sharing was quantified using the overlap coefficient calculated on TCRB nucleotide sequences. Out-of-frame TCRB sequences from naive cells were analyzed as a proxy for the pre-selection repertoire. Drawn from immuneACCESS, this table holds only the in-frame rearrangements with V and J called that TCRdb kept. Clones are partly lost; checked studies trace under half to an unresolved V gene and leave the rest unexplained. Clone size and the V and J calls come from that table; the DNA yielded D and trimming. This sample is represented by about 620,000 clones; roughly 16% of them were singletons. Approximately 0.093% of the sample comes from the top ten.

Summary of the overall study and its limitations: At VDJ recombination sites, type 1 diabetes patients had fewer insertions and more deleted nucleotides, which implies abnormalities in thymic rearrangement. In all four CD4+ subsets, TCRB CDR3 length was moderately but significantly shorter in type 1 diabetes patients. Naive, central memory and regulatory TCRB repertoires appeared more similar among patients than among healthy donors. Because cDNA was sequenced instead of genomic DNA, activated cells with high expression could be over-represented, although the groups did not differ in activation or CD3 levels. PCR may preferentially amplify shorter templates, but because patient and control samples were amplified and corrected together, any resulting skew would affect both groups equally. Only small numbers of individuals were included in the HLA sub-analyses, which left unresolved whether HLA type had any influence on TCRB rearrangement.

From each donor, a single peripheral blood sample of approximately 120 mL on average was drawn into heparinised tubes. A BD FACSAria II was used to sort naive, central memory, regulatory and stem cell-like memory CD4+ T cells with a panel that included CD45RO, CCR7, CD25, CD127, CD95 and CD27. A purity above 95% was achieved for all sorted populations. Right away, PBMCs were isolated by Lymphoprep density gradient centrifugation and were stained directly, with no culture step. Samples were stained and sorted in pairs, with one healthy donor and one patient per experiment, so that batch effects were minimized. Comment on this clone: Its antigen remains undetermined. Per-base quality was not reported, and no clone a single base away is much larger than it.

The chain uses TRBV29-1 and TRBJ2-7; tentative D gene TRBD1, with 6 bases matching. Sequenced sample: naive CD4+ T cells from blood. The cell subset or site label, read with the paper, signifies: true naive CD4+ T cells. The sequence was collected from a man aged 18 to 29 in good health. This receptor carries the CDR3 CSVGTGTHSYEQYF. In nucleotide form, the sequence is TGCAGCGTCGGAACCGGGACACACTCCTACGAGCAGTACTTC.